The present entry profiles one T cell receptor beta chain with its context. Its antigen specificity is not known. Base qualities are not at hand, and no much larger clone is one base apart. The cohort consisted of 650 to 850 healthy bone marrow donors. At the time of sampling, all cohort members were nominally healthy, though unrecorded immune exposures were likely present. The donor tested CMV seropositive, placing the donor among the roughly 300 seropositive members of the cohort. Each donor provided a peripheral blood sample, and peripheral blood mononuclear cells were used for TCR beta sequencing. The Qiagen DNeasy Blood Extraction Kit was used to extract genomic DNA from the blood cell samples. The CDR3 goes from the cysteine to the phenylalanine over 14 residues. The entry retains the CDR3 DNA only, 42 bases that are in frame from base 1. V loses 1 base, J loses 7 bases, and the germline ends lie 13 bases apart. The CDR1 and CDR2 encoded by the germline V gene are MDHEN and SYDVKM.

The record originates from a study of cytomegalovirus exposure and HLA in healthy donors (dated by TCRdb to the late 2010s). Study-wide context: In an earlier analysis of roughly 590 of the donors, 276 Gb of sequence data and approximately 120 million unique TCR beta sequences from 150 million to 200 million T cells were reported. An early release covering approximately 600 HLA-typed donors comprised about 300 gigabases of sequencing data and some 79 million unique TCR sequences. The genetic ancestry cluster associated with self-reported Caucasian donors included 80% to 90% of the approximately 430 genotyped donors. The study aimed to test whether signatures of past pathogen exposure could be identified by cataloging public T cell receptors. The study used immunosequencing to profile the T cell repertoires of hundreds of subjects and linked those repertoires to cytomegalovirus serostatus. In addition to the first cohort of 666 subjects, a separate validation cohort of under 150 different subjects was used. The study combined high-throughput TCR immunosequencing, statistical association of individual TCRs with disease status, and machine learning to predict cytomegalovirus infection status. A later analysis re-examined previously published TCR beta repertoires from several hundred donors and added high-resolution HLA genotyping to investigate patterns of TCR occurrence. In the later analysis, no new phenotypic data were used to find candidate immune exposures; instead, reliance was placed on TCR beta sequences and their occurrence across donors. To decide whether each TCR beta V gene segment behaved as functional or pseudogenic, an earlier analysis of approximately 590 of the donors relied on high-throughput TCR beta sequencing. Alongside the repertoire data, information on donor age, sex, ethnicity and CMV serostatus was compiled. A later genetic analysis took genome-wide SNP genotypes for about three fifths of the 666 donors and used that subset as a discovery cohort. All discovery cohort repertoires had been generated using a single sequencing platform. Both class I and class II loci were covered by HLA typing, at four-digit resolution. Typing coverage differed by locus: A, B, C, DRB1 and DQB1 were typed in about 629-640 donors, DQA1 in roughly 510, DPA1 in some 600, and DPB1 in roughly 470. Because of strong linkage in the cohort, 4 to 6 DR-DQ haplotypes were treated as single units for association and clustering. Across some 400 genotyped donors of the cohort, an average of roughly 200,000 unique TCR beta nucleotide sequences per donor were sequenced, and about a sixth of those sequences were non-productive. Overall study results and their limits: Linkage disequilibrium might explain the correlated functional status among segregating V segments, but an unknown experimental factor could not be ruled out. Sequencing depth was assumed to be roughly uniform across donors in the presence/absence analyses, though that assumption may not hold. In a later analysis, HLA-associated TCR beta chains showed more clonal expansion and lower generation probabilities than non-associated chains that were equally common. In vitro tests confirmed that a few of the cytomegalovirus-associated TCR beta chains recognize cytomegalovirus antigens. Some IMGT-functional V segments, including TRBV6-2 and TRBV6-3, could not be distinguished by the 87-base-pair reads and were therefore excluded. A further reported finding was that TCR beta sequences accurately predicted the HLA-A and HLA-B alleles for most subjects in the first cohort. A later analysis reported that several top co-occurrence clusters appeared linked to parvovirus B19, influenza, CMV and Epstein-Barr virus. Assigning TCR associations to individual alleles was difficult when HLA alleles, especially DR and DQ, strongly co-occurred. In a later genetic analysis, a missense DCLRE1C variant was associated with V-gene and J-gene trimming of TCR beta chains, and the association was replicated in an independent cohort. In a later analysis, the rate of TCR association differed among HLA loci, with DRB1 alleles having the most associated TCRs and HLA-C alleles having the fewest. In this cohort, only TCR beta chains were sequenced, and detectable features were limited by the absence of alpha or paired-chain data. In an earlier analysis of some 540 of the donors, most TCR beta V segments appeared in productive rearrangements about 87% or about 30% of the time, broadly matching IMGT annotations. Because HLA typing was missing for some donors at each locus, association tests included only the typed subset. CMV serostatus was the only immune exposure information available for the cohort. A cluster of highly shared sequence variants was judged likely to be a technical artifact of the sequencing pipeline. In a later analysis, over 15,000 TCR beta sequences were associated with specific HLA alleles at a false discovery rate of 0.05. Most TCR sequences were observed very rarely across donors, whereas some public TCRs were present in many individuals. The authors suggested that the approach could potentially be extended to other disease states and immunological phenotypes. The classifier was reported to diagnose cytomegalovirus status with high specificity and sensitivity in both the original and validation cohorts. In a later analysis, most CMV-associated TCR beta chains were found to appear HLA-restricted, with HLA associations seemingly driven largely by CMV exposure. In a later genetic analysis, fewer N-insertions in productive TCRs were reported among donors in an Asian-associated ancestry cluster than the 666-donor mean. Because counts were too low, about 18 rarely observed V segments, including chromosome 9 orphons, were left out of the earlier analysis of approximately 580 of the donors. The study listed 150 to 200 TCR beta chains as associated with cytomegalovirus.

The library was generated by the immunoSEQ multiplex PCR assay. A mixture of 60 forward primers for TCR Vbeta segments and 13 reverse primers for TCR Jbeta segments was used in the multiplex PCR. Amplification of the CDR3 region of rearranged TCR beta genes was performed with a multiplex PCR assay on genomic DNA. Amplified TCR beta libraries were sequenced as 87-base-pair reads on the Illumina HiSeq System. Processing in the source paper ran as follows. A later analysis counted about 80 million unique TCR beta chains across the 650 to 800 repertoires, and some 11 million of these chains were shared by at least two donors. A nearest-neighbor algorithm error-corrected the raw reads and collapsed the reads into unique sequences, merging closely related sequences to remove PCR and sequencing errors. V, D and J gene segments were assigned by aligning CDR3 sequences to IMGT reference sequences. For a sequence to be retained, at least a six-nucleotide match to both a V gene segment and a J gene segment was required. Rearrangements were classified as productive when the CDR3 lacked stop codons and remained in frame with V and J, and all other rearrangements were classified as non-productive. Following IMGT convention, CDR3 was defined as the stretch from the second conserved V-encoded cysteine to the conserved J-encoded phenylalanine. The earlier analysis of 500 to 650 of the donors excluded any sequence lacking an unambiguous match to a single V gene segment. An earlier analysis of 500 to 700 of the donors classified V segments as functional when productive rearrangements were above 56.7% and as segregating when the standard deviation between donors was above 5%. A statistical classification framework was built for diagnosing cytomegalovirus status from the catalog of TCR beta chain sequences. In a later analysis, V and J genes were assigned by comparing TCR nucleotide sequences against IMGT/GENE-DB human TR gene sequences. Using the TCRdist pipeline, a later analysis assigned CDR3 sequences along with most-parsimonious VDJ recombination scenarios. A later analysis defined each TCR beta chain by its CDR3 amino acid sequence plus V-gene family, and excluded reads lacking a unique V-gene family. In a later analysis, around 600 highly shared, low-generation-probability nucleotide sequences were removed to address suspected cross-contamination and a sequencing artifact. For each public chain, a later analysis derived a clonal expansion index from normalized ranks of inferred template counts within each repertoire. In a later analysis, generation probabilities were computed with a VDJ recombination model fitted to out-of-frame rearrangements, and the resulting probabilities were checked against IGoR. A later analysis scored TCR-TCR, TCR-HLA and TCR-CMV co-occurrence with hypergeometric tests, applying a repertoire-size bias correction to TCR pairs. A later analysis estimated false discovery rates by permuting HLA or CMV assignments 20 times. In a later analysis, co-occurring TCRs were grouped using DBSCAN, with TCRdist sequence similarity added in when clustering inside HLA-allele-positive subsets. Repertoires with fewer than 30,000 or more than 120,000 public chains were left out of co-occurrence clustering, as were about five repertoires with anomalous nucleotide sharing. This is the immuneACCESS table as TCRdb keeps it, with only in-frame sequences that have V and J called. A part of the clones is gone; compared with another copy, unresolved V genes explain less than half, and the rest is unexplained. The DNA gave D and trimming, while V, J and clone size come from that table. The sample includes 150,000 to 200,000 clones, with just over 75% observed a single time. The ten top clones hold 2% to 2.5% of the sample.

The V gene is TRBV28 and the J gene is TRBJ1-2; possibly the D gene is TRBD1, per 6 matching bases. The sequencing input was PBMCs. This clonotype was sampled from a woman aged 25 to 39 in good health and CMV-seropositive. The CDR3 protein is CASSLFQGSGGYTF. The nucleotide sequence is TGTGCCAGCAGTTTATTCCAGGGGTCGGGTGGCTACACCTTC.